This T cell receptor (beta chain) emerged from a study of PD-1 blockade in classical Hodgkin lymphoma. Method: immunoSEQ multiplex PCR; TCRdb's copy keeps in-frame clones and lacks some. The sample shows about 4,300 clones, about 64% of them seen only once. Losses at the gene ends were 6 bases for V and 7 bases for J; bases not matched to a gene: 6. Germline V gene data show CDR1 as LNHDA and CDR2 as SQIVND (reference sequence). CDR3 length: 15 amino acids. All patients experienced relapse after autologous stem cell transplantation, and brentuximab vedotin exposure was variable. The clonotype originates from a human donor with classical Hodgkin lymphoma. Sequencing was performed on peripheral blood mononuclear cells (PBMCs), taken at baseline. The V call is TRBV19, the J call TRBJ2-1; TRBD2 aligns across 13 bases. DNA for the CDR3: TGTGCCAGTAGCAGAACTAGCGGGGGGGTAAATGAGCAGTTCTTC. This gives the protein CASSRTSGGVNEQFF. Full variable domain (outside the CDR3, taken from reference TRBV19 and TRBJ2-1): DGGITQSPKYLFRKEGQNVTLSCEQNLNHDAMYWYRQDPGQGLRLIYYSQIVNDFQKGDIAEGYSVSREKKESFPLTVTSAQKNPTAFYLCASSRTSGGVNEQFFGPGTRLTVL.